A selection of T cell receptor beta chains follows, all from one sample in a study of shared clonotypes between healthy human individuals. Assay: immunoSEQ multiplex PCR; the TCRdb copy retains only in-frame clones and omits some. The data contain around 83,000 clones, about 63% of them singletons. Sequenced: memory CD8+ T cells sorted from blood. The receptors originated from a man aged 25-45 years in good health. Both conserved end residues are part of each CDR3. A D gene is named only where the DNA matches it firmly. Clone size is given for some rows only: seen once, a few or many times, or a class if the clone is expanded.

TRBJ2-7 - TRBV19 TRBD2 TGTGCCAGTAGTGGGACTAGCGAAGTAGACGAGCAGTACTTC CASSGTSEVDEQYF
TRBJ2-2 many TRBV6-4 TRBD2 TGTGCCAGCAGTGACTCTAGCGGGAGCACCGGGGAGCTGTTTTTT CASSDSSGSTGELFF
TRBJ2-7 - TRBV9 - TGTGCCAGCAGCGCCCTTGGGAATTCCCGAACCTACGAGCAGTACTTC CASSALGNSRTYEQYF
TRBJ2-1 - TRBV14 - TGTGCCAGCAGCCAATTTCAAGTTTCTTGGGAGCAGTTCTTC CASSQFQVSWEQFF
TRBJ2-7 - TRBV5-5 TRBD1 TGTGCCAGCAGCTTAACAGGGGCCTACGAGCAGTACTTC CASSLTGAYEQYF
TRBJ1-5 - TRBV18 TRBD1 TGTGCCAGCTCACCTTGGGACAGGGATCAGCCCCAGCATTTT CASSPWDRDQPQHF
TRBJ2-1 many TRBV15 TRBD1 TGTGCCACCAGCAGAGCGACAGGGTCGAATGAGCAGTTCTTC CATSRATGSNEQFF
TRBJ2-1 - TRBV29-1 - TGCAGCGGTGTAAAGGATGAGCAGTTCTTC CSGVKDEQFF
TRBJ1-2 - TRBV7-2 - TGTGCCAGCAGCTTAAGCCCCCCGGACACTCTGAATGGCTACACCTTC CASSLSPPDTLNGYTF
TRBJ1-1 - TRBV29-1 - TGCAGCGTTGATGGTCCGACAGAAATGAACACTGAAGCTTTCTTT CSVDGPTEMNTEAFF
TRBJ2-3 - TRBV6-1 - TGTGCCAGCAGTGAAGGAAGCACAGATACGCAGTATTTT CASSEGSTDTQYF
TRBJ2-3 - TRBV19 TRBD2 TGTGCCAGTAGTCGTCGTCTAGCGGGAGTACCGGTTACGCAGTATTTT CASSRRLAGVPVTQYF
TRBJ2-7 - TRBV6-5 - TGTGCCAGCAGCCAGGACAGAAGCGAGCAGTACTTC CASSQDRSEQYF
TRBJ2-5 - TRBV30 - TGTGCCTGGAGTGTATTAGGGGACGTCAAGACCCAGTACTTC CAWSVLGDVKTQYF
TRBJ2-7 many TRBV28 - TGTGCCAGCACCGAATCGTACGAGCAGTACTTC CASTESYEQYF
TRBJ2-7 - TRBV19 - TGTGCCAGTAGTGTCGACAGTTCCTACGAGCAGTACTTC CASSVDSSYEQYF
TRBJ2-7 - TRBV25-1 TRBD2 TGTGCCAGCAGTAAGGGACTAGCGGGCGCGACCTACGAGCAGTACTTC CASSKGLAGATYEQYF
TRBJ2-7 - TRBV7-9 - TGTGCCAGCAGCTCCGGGACCCTCGAGCAGTACTTC CASSSGTLEQYF
TRBJ1-1 - TRBV27 - TGTGCCAGCAGTTTCCAGGGTGGGACTGAAGCTTTCTTT CASSFQGGTEAFF
TRBJ2-7 - TRBV5-1 - TGCGCCAGCAGCCGGGCGGGACACCCTACGGGTTCCTACGAGCAGTACTTC CASSRAGHPTGSYEQYF
TRBJ2-1 once TRBV5-6 - TGTGCCAGCAAGGTTGCGGGTGAGCAGTTCTTC CASKVAGEQFF
TRBJ2-5 - TRBV11-2 - TGTGCCAGCAGCAAAGAGACCCAGTACTTC CASSKETQYF
TRBJ2-7 few TRBV4-1 - TGCGCCAGCAGCCATGAAACAGGGTACGAGCAGTACTTC CASSHETGYEQYF
TRBJ2-2 few TRBV6-1 TRBD1 TGTGCCAGCAGAAGACAGGGGGACACCGGGGAGCTGTTTTTT CASRRQGDTGELFF
TRBJ1-4 few TRBV14 - TGTGCCAGCAGCCAAACGCGGCCGATGAATGAAAAACTGTTTTTT CASSQTRPMNEKLFF